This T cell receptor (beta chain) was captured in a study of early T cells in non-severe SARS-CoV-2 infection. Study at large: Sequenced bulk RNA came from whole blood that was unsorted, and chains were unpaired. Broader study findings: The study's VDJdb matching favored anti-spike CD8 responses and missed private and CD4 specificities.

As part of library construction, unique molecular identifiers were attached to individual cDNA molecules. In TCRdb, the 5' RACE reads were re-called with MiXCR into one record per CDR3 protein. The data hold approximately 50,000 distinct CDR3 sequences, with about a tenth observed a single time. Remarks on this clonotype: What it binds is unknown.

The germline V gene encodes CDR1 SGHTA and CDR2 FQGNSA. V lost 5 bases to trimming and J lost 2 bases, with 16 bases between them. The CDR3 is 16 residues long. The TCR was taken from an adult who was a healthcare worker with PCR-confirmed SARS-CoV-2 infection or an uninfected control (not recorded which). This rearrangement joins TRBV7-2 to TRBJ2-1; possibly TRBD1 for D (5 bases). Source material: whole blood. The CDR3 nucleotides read TGTGCCAGCAGCCCAAGTGGGGCGAGGACCTACAATGAGCAGTTCTTC. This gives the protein CASSPSGARTYNEQFF. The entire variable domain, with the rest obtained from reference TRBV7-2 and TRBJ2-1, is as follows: GAGVSQSPSNKVTEKGKDVELRCDPISGHTALYWYRQSLGQGLEFLIYFQGNSAPDKSGLPSDRFSAERTGGSVSTLTIQRTQQEDSAVYLCASSPSGARTYNEQFFGPGTRLTVL.